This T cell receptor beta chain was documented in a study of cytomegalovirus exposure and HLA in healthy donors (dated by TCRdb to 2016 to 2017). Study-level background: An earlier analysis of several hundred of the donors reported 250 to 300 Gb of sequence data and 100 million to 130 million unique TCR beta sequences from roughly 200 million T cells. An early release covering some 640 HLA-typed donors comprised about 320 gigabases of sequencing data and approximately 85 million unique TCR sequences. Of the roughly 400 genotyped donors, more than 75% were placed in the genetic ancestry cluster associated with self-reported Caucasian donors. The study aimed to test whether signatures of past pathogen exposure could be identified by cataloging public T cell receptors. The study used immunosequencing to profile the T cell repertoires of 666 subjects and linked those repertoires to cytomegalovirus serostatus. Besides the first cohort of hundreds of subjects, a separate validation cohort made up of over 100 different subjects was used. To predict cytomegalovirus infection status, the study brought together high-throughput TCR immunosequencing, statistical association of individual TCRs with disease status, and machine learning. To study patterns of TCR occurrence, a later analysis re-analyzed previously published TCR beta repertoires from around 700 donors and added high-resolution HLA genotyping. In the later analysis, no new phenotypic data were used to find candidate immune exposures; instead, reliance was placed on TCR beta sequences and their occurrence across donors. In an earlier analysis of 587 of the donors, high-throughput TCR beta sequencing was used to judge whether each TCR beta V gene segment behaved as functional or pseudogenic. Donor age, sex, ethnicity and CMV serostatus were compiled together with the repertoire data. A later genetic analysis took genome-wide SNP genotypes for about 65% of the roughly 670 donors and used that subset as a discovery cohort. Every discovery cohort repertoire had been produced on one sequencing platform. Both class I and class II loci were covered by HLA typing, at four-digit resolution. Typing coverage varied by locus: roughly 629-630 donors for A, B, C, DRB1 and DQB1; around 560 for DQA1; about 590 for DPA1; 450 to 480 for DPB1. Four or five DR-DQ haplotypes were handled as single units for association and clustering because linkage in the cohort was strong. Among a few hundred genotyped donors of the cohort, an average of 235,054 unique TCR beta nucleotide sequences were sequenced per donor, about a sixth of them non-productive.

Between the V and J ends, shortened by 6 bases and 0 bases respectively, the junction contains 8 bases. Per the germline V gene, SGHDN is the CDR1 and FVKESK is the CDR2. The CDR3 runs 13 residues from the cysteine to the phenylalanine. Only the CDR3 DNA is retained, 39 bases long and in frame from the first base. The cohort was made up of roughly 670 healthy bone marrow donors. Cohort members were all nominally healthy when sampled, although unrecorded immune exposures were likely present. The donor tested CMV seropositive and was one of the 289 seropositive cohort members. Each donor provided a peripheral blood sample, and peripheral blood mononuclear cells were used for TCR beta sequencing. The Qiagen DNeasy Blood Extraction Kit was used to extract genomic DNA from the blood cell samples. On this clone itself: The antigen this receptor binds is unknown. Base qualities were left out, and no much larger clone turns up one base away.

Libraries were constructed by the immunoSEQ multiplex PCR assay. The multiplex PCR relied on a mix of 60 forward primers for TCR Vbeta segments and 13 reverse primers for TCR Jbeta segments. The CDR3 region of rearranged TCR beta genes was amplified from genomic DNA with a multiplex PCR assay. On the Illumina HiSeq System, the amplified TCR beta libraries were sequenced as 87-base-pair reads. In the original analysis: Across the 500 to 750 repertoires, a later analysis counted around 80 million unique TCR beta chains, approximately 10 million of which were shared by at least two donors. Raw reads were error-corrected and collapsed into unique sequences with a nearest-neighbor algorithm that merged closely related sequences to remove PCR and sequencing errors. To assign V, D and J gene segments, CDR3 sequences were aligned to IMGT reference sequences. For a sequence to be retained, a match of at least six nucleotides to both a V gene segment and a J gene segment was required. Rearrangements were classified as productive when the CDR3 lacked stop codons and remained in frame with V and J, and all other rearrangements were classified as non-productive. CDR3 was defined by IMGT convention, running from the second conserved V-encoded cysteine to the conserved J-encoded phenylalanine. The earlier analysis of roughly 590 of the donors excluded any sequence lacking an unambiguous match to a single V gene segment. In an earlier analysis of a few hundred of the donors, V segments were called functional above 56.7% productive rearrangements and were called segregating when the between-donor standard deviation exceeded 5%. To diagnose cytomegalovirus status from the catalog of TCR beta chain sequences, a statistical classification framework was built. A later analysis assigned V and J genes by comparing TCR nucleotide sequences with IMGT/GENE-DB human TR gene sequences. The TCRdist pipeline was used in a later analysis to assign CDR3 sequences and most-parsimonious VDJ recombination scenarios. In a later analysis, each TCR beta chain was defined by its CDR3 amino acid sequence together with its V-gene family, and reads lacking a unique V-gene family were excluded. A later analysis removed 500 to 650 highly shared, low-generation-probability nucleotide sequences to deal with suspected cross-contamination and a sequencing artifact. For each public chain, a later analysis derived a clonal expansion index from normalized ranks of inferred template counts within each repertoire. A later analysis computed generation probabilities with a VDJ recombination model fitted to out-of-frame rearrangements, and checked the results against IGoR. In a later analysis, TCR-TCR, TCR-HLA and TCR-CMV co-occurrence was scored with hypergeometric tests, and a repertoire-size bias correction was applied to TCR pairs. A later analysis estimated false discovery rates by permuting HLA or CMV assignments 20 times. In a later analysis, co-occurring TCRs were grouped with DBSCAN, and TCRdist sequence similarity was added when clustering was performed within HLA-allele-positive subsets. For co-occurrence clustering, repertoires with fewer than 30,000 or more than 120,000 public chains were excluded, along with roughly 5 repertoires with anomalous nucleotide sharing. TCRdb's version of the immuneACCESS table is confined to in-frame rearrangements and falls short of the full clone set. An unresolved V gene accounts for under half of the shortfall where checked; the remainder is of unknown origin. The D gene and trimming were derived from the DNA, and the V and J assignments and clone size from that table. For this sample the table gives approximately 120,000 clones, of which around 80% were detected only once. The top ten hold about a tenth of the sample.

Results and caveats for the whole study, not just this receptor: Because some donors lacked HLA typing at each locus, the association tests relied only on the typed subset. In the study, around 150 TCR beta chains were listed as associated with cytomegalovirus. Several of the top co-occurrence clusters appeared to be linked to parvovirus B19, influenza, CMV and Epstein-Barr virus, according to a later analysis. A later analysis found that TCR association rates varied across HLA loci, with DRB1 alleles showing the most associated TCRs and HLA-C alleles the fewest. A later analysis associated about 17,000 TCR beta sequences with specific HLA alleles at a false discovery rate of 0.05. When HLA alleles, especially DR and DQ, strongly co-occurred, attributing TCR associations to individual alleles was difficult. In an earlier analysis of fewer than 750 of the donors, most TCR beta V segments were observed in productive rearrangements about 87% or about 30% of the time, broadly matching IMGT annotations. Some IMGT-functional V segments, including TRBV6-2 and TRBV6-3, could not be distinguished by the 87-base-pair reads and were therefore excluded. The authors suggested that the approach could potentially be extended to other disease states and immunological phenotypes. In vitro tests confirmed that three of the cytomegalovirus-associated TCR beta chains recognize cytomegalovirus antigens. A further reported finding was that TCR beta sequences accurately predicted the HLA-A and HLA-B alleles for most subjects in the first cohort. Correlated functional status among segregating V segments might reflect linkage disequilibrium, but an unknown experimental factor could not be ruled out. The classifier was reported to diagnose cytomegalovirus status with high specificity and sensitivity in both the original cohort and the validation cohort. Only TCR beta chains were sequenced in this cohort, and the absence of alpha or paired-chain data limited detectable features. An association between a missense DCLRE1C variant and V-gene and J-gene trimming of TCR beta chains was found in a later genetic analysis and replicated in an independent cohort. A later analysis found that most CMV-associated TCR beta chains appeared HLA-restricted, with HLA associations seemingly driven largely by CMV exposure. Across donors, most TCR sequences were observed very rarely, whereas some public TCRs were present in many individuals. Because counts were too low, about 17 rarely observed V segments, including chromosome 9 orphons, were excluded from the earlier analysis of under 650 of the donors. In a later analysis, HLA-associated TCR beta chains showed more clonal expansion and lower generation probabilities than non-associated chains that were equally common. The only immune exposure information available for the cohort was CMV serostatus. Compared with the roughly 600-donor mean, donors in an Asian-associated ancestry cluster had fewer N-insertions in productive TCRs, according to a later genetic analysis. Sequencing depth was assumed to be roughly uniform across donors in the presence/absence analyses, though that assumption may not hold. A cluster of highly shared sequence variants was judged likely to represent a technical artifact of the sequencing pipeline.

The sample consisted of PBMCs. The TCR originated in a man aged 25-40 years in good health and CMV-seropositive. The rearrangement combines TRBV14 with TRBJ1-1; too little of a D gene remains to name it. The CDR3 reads CASSRTMNTEAFF. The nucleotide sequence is TGTGCCAGCAGTCGCACAATGAACACTGAAGCTTTCTTT.